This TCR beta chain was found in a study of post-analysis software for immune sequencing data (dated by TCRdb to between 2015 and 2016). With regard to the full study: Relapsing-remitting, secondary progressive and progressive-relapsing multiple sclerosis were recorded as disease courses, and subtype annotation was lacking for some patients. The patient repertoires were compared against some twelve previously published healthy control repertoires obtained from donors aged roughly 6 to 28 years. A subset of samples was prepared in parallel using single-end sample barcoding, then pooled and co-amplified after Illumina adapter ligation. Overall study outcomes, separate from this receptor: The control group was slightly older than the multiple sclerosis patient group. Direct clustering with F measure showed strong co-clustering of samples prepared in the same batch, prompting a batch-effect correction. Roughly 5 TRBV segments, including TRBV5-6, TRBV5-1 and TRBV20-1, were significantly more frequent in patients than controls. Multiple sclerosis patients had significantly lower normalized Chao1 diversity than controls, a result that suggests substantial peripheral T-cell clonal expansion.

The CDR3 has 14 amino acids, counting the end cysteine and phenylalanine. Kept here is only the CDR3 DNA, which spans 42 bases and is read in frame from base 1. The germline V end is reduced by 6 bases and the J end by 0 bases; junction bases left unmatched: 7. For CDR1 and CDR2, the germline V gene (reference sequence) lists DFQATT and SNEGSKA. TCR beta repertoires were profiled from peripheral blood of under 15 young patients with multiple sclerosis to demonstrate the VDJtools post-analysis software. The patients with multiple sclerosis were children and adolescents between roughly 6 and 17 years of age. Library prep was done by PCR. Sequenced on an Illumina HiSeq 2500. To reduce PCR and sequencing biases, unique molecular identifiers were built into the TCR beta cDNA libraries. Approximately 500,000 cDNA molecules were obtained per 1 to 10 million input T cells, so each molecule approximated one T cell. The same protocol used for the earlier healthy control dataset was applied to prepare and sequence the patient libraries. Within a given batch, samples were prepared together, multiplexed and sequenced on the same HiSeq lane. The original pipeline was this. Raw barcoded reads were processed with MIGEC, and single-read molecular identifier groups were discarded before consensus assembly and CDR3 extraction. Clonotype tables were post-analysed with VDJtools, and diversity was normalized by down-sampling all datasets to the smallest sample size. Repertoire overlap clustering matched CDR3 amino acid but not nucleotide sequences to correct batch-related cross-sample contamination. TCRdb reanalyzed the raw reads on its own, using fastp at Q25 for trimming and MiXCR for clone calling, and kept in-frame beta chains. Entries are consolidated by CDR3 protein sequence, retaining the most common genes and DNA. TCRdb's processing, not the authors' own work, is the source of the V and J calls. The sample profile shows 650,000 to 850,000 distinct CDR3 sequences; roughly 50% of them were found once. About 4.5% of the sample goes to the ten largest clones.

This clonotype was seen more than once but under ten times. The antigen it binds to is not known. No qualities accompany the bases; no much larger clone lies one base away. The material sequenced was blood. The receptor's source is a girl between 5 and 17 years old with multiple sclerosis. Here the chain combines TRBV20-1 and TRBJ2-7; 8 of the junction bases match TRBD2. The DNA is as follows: TGCAGTGCCCAAAGCGGGAGTCTCTCCTACGAGCAGTACTTC. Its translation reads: CSAQSGSLSYEQYF.